Each of the 27 T cell receptor beta chains below was sequenced from the same sample in a study of T cells after yellow fever vaccination. One entry per CDR3 protein results from TCRdb running MiXCR on the 5' RACE reads. The profile shows some 340,000 distinct CDR3 sequences, around 11% of them singletons. The sequences come from CD4+ T cells sorted from PBMCs, collected 45 days after the yellow fever booster vaccination. Receptors originate from a man younger than 30 who received the YFV17D yellow fever vaccine.

This chain connects TRBV10-1 to TRBJ2-4, with 9 bases matching TRBD1. The trim removed 5 bases at V and 3 bases at J, leaving 8 bases unmatched. Germline V gene sequence: CDR1 WNHNN, CDR2 SYGVQD (reference sequence). The CDR3 contains 16 residues. CDR3: CASSPTGGEVKNIQYF. In DNA, the CDR3 is TGCGCCAGCAGTCCCACAGGGGGCGAAGTCAAAAACATTCAGTACTTC.

This chain links TRBV12-3 or TRBV12-4 with TRBJ1-2; D gene uncertain. This CDR3 has 16 residues. V shed 1 base and J shed 0 bases, with 12 bases lying between them. This chain's CDR3 is CASSLDGRISNYGYTF. The DNA for the CDR3 is TGTGCCAGCAGTTTAGACGGGCGGATCTCTAACTATGGCTACACCTTC.

This clonotype was seen a few times. The V gene is TRBV6-5, the J gene TRBJ2-5; maybe TRBD1 (6 bases). The CDR3 totals 18 residues. Germline assignment: CDR1 MNHEY and CDR2 SVGAGI. V lost 4 bases and J lost 0, with 21 bases in between. CDR3 coding DNA: TGTGCCAGCAGTTTCCACTCCCGGGCAGGGGCGTACCAAGAGACCCAGTACTTC. It yields the protein CASSFHSRAGAYQETQYF.

The CDR3 protein is CASGSGGWSGTEAFF. The CDR3 DNA reads TGTGCCAGCGGGAGCGGGGGATGGTCGGGCACTGAAGCTTTCTTT. This sequence joins TRBV28 and TRBJ1-1; possible D gene TRBD1, 5 bases. The CDR3 has 15 residues. The V and J ends lost 8 bases and 4 bases respectively, with 20 bases between them. Germline CDR1 is MDHEN and CDR2 is SYDVKM.

This sequence joins TRBV12-3 or TRBV12-4 and TRBJ1-4; TRBD1 might be the D (5 bases). The CDR3 sequence is 15 residues long. V gave up 6 bases and J gave up 7 bases, with 18 bases separating them. CDR3 DNA sequence: TGTGCCAGCAGGGGGACGGGTAGTCGGCGTGAAAAACTGTTTTTT. Translation gives CASRGTGSRREKLFF.

This clonotype was counted only a few times. The chain uses TRBV20-1 and TRBJ1-5; D not certain. Trimming removed 2 bases at V and 2 bases at J, with 4 bases between. Germline V gene lookup returns CDR1 DFQATT and CDR2 SNEGSKA (reference sequence). This CDR3 region has 12 residues. Written as DNA, the CDR3 is TGCAGTGCTAGAAACGGCAATCAGCCCCAGCATTTT. This translates into CSARNGNQPQHF.

This clonotype occurred a few times. The V gene is TRBV7-2, the J gene TRBJ2-5, with D maybe TRBD2 (8 bases). This CDR3 is 12 amino acids long. Germline CDR1 is SGHTA and CDR2 is FQGNSA. Trimming removed 11 bases from V and 5 bases from J, with 15 bases in between. CDR3 in amino acids: CAAGGRGETQYF. The CDR3 DNA is TGTGCCGCGGGGGGCAGGGGGGAGACCCAGTACTTC.

The table lists this clonotype with a few counts. The chain links TRBV9 to TRBJ1-4; the D gene is possibly TRBD1 (5 bases). This CDR3 contains 15 residues. Trimming shortened V by 0 bases and J by 3 bases, and 9 bases separated the two germline ends. In germline, CDR1 is SGDLS, CDR2 YYNGEE. The CDR3: CASSVAAGSNEKLFF. DNA of the CDR3: TGTGCCAGCAGCGTAGCAGCAGGGTCTAATGAAAAACTGTTTTTT.

The rearrangement joins TRBV7-3 to TRBJ2-1, with 7 positions matching TRBD2. After removal of 5 bases from V and 0 bases from J, the junction contained 1 base not matched to a gene. The germline V gene encodes CDR1 SGHTA and CDR2 FQGTGA. CDR3 length: 14 amino acids. This CDR3 is CASSTGGSYNEQFF. The CDR3 nucleotides are TGTGCCAGCAGCACGGGGGGCTCCTACAATGAGCAGTTCTTC.

Only a few counts were recorded for this clonotype. The rearrangement joins TRBV5-1 to TRBJ2-1, with 14 bases identical to TRBD2. In germline, CDR1 is SGHRS, CDR2 YFSETQ. Trimming cost V 3 bases and J 6 bases; bases outside gene matches: 8. The CDR3 has 17 amino acids. Here the CDR3 reads CASSSRLAGGTSNEQFF. The CDR3 nucleotides are TGCGCCAGCAGCTCAAGACTAGCGGGGGGGACCTCCAATGAGCAGTTCTTC. The full variable domain, rest sourced from reference TRBV5-1 and TRBJ2-1, is KAGVTQTPRYLIKTRGQQVTLSCSPISGHRSVSWYQQTPGQGLQFLFEYFSETQRNKGNFPGRFSGRQFSNSRSEMNVSTLELGDSALYLCASSSRLAGGTSNEQFFGPGTRLTVL.

This clonotype was seen a handful of times. This chain joins TRBV27 and TRBJ1-5, with no clear D. Trimming took off 0 bases at V and 6 bases at J, with 6 bases between the two ends. The CDR3 sequence is 13 residues long. Germline assignment: CDR1 MNHEY and CDR2 SMNVEV (reference sequence). For the CDR3, the DNA is TGTGCCAGCAGTTTATCCCGGGCTCAGCCCCAGCATTTT. Its translation is CASSLSRAQPQHF.

This clonotype has just a few counts. This chain links TRBV20-1 with TRBJ2-3; D is tentatively TRBD1 or TRBD2 (7 bases each). V was cut by 7 bases and J by 1 base, with 15 bases left in between. The CDR3 sequence is 14 residues long. Germline V lookup: CDR1 DFQATT, CDR2 SNEGSKA (reference sequence). In DNA, the CDR3 is TGCAGTGGCAGGGGGGGGAGAGGCACAGATACGCAGTATTTT. The encoded protein is CSGRGGRGTDTQYF.

The rearrangement links TRBV28 to TRBJ2-2, with D unclear. This CDR3 is 12 amino acids long. CDR1 is MDHEN and CDR2 is SYDVKM in the germline V gene. The DNA for the CDR3 is TGTGGTGGCAGTACAAACACCGGGGAGCTGTTTTTT. Its translation: CGGSTNTGELFF.

The rearrangement joins TRBV19 to TRBJ1-2, with D uncertain. Trimming stripped 4 bases from V and 4 bases from J, with 13 bases between. CDR1 LNHDA and CDR2 SQIVND come from the germline V gene (reference sequence). This CDR3 has 14 residues. The CDR3, as DNA: TGTGCCAGTAGTAACAGTCCCCTGATCTATGGCTACACCTTC. This gives the protein CASSNSPLIYGYTF.

The V and J genes are TRBV5-1 and TRBJ1-2, with 10 bases matching TRBD1. V lost 3 bases, J lost 7 bases, and 9 bases stayed unmatched. Germline V gene data show CDR1 as SGHRS and CDR2 as YFSETQ. The CDR3 contains 15 residues. The CDR3 loop reads CASSSGPGQGFGYTF. CDR3 nucleotides: TGCGCCAGCAGCTCCGGTCCGGGACAGGGGTTTGGCTACACCTTC.

In its sample, this clonotype was seen a few times. The V and J genes are TRBV12-3 or TRBV12-4 and TRBJ2-3; 8 positions agree with TRBD1. The CDR3 loop spans 14 amino acids. J lost 5 bases, V lost 3 bases, and 4 bases had no gene match. CDR3 in amino acids: CASSLTGEQDTQYF. CDR3 sequence (DNA): TGTGCCAGCAGTTTGACAGGGGAACAAGATACGCAGTATTTT.

The chain couples TRBV7-9 to TRBJ2-7; TRBD1 matches 8 bases. The length of the CDR3 is 16 residues. Per germline, CDR1 SEHNR and CDR2 FQNEAQ (reference sequence). V gave up 4 bases and J gave up 0 bases; unmatched junction bases: 8. The CDR3 loop reads CASSSLTGVHSYEQYF. The CDR3, as DNA: TGTGCCAGCAGCTCCTTGACAGGGGTCCACTCCTACGAGCAGTACTTC.

V is TRBV7-2 and J is TRBJ2-7; D ambiguous. The CDR3 loop spans 13 amino acids. Germline assignment: CDR1 SGHTA and CDR2 FQGNSA. V was trimmed by 2 bases and J by 2 bases, leaving 7 bases between them. This CDR3 is CASSLSSTYEQYF. CDR3 DNA sequence: TGTGCCAGCAGCTTAAGCTCCACCTACGAGCAGTACTTC.

This clonotype was detected only a few times. DNA of the CDR3: TGTGCCAGCAGTTTTAGGGACGGGTCGGGGGGCTACACCTTC. This gives the protein CASSFRDGSGGYTF. V is TRBV27 and J is TRBJ1-2; D may be TRBD1 (5 bases). CDR1 and CDR2 from the germline V gene are MNHEY and SMNVEV (reference sequence). The CDR3 is 14 amino acids. Deletions cut 3 bases from V and 8 bases from J, with 16 bases between.

Concerning this clonotype: The junction differs from germline at one of its ends, possibly a read error. This chain links TRBV5-4 with TRBJ2-5; TRBD2 aligns across 8 bases. Germline loops: CDR1 SGHNT, CDR2 YYREEE (reference sequence). The CDR3 runs to 15 residues. The CDR3 DNA sequence: TGTGCCAGCAGCCCCGAGCGGGGGAGCCAAGAGACCCAGTGCTTC. Amino acid sequence: CASSPERGSQETQCF.

Only a few counts were recorded for this clonotype. The rearrangement uses TRBV18 and TRBJ2-3; 7 bases are shared with TRBD2. Per the germline V gene, CDR1 is KGHSH and CDR2 is LQKENI. The CDR3 contains 14 residues. V shed 3 bases and J 1 base; nucleotides not matched to a gene: 1. The CDR3 coding sequence is TGTGCCAGCTCACCCACTAGCGGCACAGATACGCAGTATTTT. It codes for CASSPTSGTDTQYF.

This clonotype was recorded a few times. The CDR3 DNA is TGTGCCAGCAGCTTTAGGGGAACCATCGGGGAGCTGTTTTTT. Amino acid sequence: CASSFRGTIGELFF. This rearrangement joins TRBV11-2 to TRBJ2-2; tentative D call: TRBD1 (5 bases). V gave up 3 bases and J gave up 7 bases, with 12 bases separating them. Per the germline V gene, CDR1 is SGHAT and CDR2 is FQNNGV. The CDR3 extends over 14 amino acids.

The chain couples TRBV21-1 to TRBJ2-7. TRBV21-1 is labeled a pseudogene. The CDR3 has 10 residues. In DNA form, the CDR3 reads TGTGCCAGCAGGAGGCTCGAGCAGTACTTC. This gives the protein CASRRLEQYF.

This clonotype showed up just a few times. The chain uses TRBV20-1 and TRBJ2-3; D is undetermined. There are 13 residues in the CDR3. Germline CDR1 reads DFQATT; CDR2 reads SNEGSKA (reference sequence). Trimming cost V 3 bases and J 3 bases, with 10 bases left between them. The CDR3 bases are TGCAGTGCTAGTGTTTCTGGAACAGATACGCAGTATTTT. Translation gives CSASVSGTDTQYF.

The genes are TRBV6-2 or TRBV6-3 and TRBJ2-5; D is uncertain. The CDR3 has 16 residues. V shed 2 bases and J shed 2 bases, with 15 bases lying between them. Germline V gives CDR1 MNHEY, CDR2 SVGEGT. This chain's CDR3 is CASSYAFYIDQETQYF. The CDR3 region has the DNA TGTGCCAGCAGTTACGCCTTTTACATAGATCAAGAGACCCAGTACTTC.

This clonotype was counted at least ten times. An end of the junction does not agree with germline; a read error may underlie this. V and J are TRBV7-9 and TRBJ2-7, with 7 positions matching TRBD1. The CDR3 loop spans 14 amino acids. Germline V lookup: CDR1 SEHNR, CDR2 FQNEAQ (reference sequence). CDR3 sequence: CASSSIYPTGESSF. DNA for the CDR3: TGTGCCAGCAGCTCAATTTACCCCACAGGGGAATCTAGCTTC.

This clonotype was observed a handful of times. For the CDR3, the DNA is TGCGCCAGCATGGTCGGGGGACAGCTGAACTATGGCTACACCTTC. Amino acid sequence: CASMVGGQLNYGYTF. The genes are TRBV5-1 and TRBJ1-2; 7 bases align to TRBD1. The CDR3 sequence is 15 residues long. The germline CDR1 and CDR2 sequences are SGHRS and YFSETQ. The V segment lost 6 bases and the J segment 2 bases; nucleotides outside the gene matches: 10.